These 12 T cell receptor beta chains were sequenced from one sample in a study of regulatory T cells in long-lasting Graves disease (dated by TCRdb to about 2021). Libraries were built with multiplex PCR. The sequencer listed for this sample is Illumina HiSeq 4000. TCR beta libraries were built with iRepertoire HTBI primers and Arm-PCR amplification of CDR3 regions. TCRdb itself trimmed the public reads at Q25 with fastp, ran MiXCR and retained productive beta chains. Merged by CDR3 protein, the rows form single entries marked with the most common genes and DNA. The sample records roughly 500,000 distinct CDR3 sequences, less than 15% of which are singletons. Roughly 9.7% of the sample rests with the top ten. The time point label on this specimen signifies: newly diagnosed GD, antithyroid drugs for less than 3 months. For both TCR sequencing and RNA sequencing, RNA was extracted from PBMCs using TRIzol.

These data were also reused for a study on T cells in Graves' hyperthyroidism and ophthalmopathy.

This sample comprised peripheral blood mononuclear cells (PBMCs), obtained at new diagnosis, from a patient treated with antithyroid drugs. The receptors come from a young man with Graves disease. Donor details come from another sample of the same person, matched by shared clones.

The rearrangement links TRBV9 to TRBJ2-5, with 14 bases that match TRBD2. Losses at the gene ends were 2 bases for V and 4 bases for J; bases not matched to a gene: 10. There are 18 residues in the CDR3. Germline CDR1 SGDLS, CDR2 YYNGEE. The CDR3 DNA sequence: TGTGCCAGCAGCGTCGACCCGGGACTAGCGGGAGTTAGAGAGACCCAGTACTTC. Encoded protein: CASSVDPGLAGVRETQYF.

This clonotype was seen only a few times. V is TRBV6-5 and J is TRBJ2-3; 7 bases map to TRBD2. Germline CDR1 and CDR2: MNHEY and SVGAGI. This CDR3 is 16 amino acids long. With 2 bases clipped from V and 0 bases from J, the junction kept 5 bases outside the gene matches. CDR3 sequence: CASSYTRLASTDTQYF. The CDR3 nucleotides are TGTGCCAGCAGTTACACCCGACTAGCTAGCACAGATACGCAGTATTTT.

This clonotype came up many times. The genes are TRBV20-1 and TRBJ1-2; D possibly corresponds to TRBD1 (5 bases). Germline V CDR1 and CDR2: DFQATT, SNEGSKA (reference sequence). V dropped 5 bases and J dropped 8 bases, with 15 bases sitting between them. The CDR3 spans 12 residues. CDR3 region: CSAPPGGGGYTF. CDR3 DNA: TGCAGTGCTCCCCCCGGGGGGGGGGGCTACACCTTC.

Ten or more counts support this clonotype. The genes are TRBV11-2 and TRBJ2-3; D is undetermined. CDR1 SGHAT and CDR2 FQNNGV come from the germline V gene. The CDR3 length is 15 residues. Deletions cut 5 bases from V and 1 base from J, with 13 bases between. CDR3 DNA: TGTGCCAGCAGCCCTCATCTTAGGGGCACAGATACGCAGTATTTT. This codes for CASSPHLRGTDTQYF.

This clonotype was seen at least ten times. V and J are TRBV6-1 and TRBJ2-7; D is undetermined. The V gene lost 3 bases and the J gene lost 3 bases, with 6 bases spanning the gap. This CDR3 has 12 amino acids. Germline V gene sequence: CDR1 MNHNS, CDR2 SASEGT. The CDR3 loop reads CASSDARYEQYF. As DNA, the CDR3 is TGTGCCAGCAGTGACGCCCGCTACGAGCAGTACTTC.

This clonotype was seen ten or more times. The chain uses TRBV12-3 or TRBV12-4 and TRBJ2-1, with a possible D match to TRBD2 (6 bases). Deletions cut 1 base from V and 12 bases from J, with 13 bases between. The CDR3 has 13 amino acids. Written as DNA, the CDR3 is TGTGCCAGCAGTTTAGTGGGGGACTCGAGGCAGTTCTTC. Amino acids: CASSLVGDSRQFF.

This clonotype was observed many times. The chain couples TRBV30 to TRBJ1-1, with TRBD1 matching over 7 bases. The germline V gene has CDR1 GTSNPN and CDR2 SVGIG (reference sequence). The CDR3 covers 12 residues. V shed 7 bases, J shed 5 bases, and the junction held 7 bases outside the gene matches. This chain's CDR3 is CAYQTGRTEAFF. In DNA, the CDR3 is TGTGCCTACCAGACAGGGAGGACTGAAGCTTTCTTT.

CDR3 DNA sequence: TGTGCCGGCGCCAGGACAGGGGAAAAGGAGACCCAGTACTTC. Its protein is CAGARTGEKETQYF. The rearrangement joins TRBV5-6 to TRBJ2-5; TRBD1 matches 9 bases. This CDR3 has 14 residues. Germline loops: CDR1 SGHDT, CDR2 YYEEEE. Trimming cost V 10 bases and J 5 bases; bases outside gene matches: 12.

Worth noting for this clonotype: Sequence at one end of the junction differs from germline and may be a read error. The chain has TRBV4-1 and TRBJ2-7, with 12 bases lining up with TRBD2. Germline CDR1 reads MGHRA; CDR2 reads YSYEKL. This CDR3 spans 18 amino acids. CDR3 region: CASSPGPPSGRAPPERYF. The CDR3 DNA reads as TGCGCCAGCAGCCCTGGACCGCCTAGCGGGAGGGCCCCTCCCGAGCGGTACTTC.

This clonotype has a count of ten or more. This chain joins TRBV20-1 and TRBJ2-7, with 11 positions matching TRBD2. The CDR3 totals 14 residues. Germline CDR1 reads DFQATT; CDR2 reads SNEGSKA (reference sequence). The ends lost 3 bases at V and 4 bases at J; junction bases unmatched: 5. The CDR3 bases are TGCAGTGCTAGTGGACTAGCGGGCTTTTACGAGCAGTACTTC. Residues: CSASGLAGFYEQYF.

This chain uses TRBV10-3 with TRBJ2-2; D ambiguous. This CDR3 is 15 amino acids long. Germline CDR1 and CDR2: ENHRY and SYGVKD. The V end was cut by 3 bases, the J end by 0 bases, with 8 bases between. The DNA of the CDR3 is TGTGCCATCAGTGATAGGTATACGAACACCGGGGAGCTGTTTTTT. Protein sequence: CAISDRYTNTGELFF.

Worth noting for this clonotype: The final CDR3 position lacks the conserved phenylalanine or tryptophan, pointing to a likely read error. The rearrangement links TRBV7-3 to TRBJ2-6; TRBD2 is a possible D gene (6 bases). Trimming took off 6 bases at V and 0 bases at J, with 9 bases between the two ends. Germline assignment: CDR1 SGHTA and CDR2 FQGTGA. This CDR3 is 15 amino acids long. For the CDR3, the DNA is TGTGCCAGCAGTCACGGGGGCTCTGGGGCCAACGTCCTGACTCTC. Its protein product is CASSHGGSGANVLTL.